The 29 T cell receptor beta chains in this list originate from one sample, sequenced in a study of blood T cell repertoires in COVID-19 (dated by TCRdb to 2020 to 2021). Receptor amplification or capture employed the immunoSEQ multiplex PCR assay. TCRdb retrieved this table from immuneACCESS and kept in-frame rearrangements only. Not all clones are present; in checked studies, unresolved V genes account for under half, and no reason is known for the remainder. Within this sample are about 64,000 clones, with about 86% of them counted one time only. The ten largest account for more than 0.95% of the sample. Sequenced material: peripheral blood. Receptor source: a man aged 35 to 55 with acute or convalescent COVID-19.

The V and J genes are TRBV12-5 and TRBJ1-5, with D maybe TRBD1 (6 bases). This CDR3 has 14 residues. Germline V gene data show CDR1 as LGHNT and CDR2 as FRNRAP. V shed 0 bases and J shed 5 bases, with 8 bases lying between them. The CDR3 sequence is CASGLVAGDQPQHF. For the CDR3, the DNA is TGTGCTAGTGGTTTGGTGGCAGGGGATCAGCCCCAGCATTTT.

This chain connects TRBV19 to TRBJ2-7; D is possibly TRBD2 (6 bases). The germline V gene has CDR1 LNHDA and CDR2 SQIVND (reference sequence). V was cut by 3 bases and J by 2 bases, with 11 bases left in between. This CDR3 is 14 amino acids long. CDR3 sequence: CASSMVGGTYEQYF. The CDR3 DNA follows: TGTGCCAGTAGTATGGTTGGGGGGACCTACGAGCAGTACTTC.

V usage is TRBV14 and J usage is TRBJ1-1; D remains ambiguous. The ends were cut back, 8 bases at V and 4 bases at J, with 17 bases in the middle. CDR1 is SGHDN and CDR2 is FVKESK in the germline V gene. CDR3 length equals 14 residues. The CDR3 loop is CASSRREGRTEAFF. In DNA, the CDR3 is TGTGCCAGCTCTCGGCGGGAAGGGCGCACTGAAGCTTTCTTT. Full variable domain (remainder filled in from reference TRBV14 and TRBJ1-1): EAGVTQFPSHSVIEKGQTVTLRCDPISGHDNLYWYRRVMGKEIKFLLHFVKESKQDESGMPNNRFLAERTGGTYSTLKVQPAELEDSGVYFCASSRREGRTEAFFGQGTRLTVV.

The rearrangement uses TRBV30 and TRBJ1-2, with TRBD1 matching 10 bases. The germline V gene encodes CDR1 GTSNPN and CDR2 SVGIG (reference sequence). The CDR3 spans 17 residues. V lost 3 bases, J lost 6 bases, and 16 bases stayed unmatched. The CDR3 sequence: CAWRPTGTGVGGDGYTF. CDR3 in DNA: TGTGCCTGGAGACCTACCGGGACAGGGGTTGGAGGCGATGGCTACACCTTC.

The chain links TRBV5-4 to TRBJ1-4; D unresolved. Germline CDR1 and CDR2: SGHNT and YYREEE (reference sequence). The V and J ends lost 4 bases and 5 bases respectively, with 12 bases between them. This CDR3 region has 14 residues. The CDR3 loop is CASSLAGPNEKLFF. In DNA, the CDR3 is TGTGCCAGCAGCCTAGCCGGTCCGAATGAAAAACTGTTTTTT.

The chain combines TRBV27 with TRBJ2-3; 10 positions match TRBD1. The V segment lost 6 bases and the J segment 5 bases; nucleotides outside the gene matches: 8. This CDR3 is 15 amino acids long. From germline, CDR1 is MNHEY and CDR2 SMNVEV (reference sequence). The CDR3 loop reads CASSLTGGDGDTQYF. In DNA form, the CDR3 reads TGTGCCAGCAGCCTGACAGGGGGCGATGGAGATACGCAGTATTTT.

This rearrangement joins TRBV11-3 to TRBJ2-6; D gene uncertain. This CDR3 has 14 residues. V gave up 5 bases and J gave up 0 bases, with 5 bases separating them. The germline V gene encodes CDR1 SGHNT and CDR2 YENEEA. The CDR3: CASSPSSGANVLTF. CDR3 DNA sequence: TGTGCCAGCAGCCCCTCCTCTGGGGCCAACGTCCTGACTTTC.

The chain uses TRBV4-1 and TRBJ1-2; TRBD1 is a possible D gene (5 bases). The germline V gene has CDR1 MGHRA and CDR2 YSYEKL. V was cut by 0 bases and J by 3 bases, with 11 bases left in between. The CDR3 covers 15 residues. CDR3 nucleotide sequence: TGCGCCAGCAGCCAAGACGGCCGCAGGGACTATGGCTACACCTTC. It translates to CASSQDGRRDYGYTF.

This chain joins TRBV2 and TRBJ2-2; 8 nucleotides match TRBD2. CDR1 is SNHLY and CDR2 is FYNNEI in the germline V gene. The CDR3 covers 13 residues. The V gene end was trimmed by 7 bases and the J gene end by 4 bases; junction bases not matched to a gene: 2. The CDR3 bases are TGTGCCAGCAATAGCGGGGCCACCGGGGAGCTGTTTTTT. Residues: CASNSGATGELFF.

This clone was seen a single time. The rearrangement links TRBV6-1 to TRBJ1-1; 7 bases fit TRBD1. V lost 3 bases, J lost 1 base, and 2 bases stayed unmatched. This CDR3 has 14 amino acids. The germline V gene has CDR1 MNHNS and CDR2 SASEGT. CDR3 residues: CASSDRDRNTEAFF. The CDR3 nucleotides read TGTGCCAGCAGTGACCGGGACAGGAACACTGAAGCTTTCTTT.

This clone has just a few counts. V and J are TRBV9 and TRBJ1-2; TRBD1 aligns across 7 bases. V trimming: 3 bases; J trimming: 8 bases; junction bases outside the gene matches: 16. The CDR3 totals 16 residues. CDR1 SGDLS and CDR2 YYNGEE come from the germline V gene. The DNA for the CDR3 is TGTGCCAGCAGCGGGGCAGGGGGTCATGGCGGTTTGGGCTACACCTTC. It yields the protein CASSGAGGHGGLGYTF. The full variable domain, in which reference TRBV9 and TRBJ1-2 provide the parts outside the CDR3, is DSGVTQTPKHLITATGQRVTLRCSPRSGDLSVYWYQQSLDQGLQFLIQYYNGEERAKGNILERFSAQQFPDLHSELNLSSLELGDSALYFCASSGAGGHGGLGYTFGSGTRLTVV.

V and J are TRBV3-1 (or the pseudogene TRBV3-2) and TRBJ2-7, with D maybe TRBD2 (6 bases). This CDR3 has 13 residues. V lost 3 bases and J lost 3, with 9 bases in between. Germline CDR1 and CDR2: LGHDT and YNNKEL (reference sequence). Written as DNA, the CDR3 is TGTGCCAGCAGCCAGGGGGGAAACTACGAGCAGTACTTC. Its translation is CASSQGGNYEQYF.

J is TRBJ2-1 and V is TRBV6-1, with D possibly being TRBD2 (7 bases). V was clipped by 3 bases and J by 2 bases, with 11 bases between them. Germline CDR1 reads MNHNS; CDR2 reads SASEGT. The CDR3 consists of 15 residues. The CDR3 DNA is TGTGCCAGCAGTGATCGGCGGGGGCCCTACAATGAGCAGTTCTTC. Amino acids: CASSDRRGPYNEQFF.

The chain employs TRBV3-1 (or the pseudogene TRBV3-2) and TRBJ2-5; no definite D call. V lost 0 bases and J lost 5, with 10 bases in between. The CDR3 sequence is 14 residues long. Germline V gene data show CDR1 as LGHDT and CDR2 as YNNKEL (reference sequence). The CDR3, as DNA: TGTGCCAGCAGCCAAGACCCCGGGTACGAGACCCAGTACTTC. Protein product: CASSQDPGYETQYF.

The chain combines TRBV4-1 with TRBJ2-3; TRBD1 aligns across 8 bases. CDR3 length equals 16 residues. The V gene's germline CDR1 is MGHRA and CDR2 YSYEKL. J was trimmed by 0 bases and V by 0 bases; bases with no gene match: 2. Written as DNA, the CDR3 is TGCGCCAGCAGCCAAGATCAGGGGGCTAGCACAGATACGCAGTATTTT. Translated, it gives CASSQDQGASTDTQYF.

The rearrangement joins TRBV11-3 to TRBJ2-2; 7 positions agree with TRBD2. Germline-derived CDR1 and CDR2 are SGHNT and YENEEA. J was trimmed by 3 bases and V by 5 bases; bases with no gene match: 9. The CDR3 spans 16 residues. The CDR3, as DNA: TGTGCCAGCAGCCCCCCTCTGGGGGGGGACACCGGGGAGCTGTTTTTT. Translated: CASSPPLGGDTGELFF.

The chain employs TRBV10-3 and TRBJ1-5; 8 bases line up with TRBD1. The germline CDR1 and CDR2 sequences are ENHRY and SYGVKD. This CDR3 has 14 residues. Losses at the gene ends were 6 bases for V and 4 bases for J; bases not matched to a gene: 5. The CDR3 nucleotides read TGTGCCATCAGATCGGACAGGGATAATCAGCCCCAGCATTTT. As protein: CAIRSDRDNQPQHF.

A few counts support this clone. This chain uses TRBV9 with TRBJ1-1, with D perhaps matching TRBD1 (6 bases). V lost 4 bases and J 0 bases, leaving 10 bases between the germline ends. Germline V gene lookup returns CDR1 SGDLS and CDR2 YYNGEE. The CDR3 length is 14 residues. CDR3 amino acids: CASSTGHLNTEAFF. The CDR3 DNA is TGTGCCAGCAGCACGGGACACCTGAACACTGAAGCTTTCTTT.

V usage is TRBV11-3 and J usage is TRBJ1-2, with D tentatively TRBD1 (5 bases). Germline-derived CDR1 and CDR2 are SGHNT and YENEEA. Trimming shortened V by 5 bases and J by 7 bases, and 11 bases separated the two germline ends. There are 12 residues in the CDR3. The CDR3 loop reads CASSIDSFGYTF. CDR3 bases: TGTGCCAGCAGCATCGACAGCTTTGGCTACACCTTC.

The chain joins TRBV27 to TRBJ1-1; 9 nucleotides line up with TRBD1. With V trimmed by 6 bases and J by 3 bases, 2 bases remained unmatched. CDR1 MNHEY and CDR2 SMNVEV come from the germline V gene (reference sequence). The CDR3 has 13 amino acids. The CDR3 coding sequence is TGTGCCAGCAGCGGACAGGGGTACACTGAAGCTTTCTTT. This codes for CASSGQGYTEAFF.

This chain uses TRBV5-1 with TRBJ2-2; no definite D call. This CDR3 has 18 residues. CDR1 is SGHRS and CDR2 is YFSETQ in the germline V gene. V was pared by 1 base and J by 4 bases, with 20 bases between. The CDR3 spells CASSLLSPTNRGTGELFF. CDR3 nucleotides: TGCGCCAGCAGCTTGTTGTCCCCAACTAATCGCGGCACCGGGGAGCTGTTTTTT.

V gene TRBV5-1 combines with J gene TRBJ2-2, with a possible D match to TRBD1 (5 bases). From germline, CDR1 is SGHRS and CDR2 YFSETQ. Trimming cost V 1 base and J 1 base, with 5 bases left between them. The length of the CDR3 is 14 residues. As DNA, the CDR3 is TGCGCCAGCAGCTTGACAGGGAACACCGGGGAGCTGTTTTTT. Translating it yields CASSLTGNTGELFF.

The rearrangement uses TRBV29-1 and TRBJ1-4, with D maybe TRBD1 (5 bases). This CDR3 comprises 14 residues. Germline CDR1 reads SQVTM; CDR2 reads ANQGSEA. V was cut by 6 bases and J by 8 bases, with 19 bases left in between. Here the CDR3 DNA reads TGCAGCGTCTCAGTGGGGCCAACGAACGAAAAACTGTTTTTT. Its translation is CSVSVGPTNEKLFF.

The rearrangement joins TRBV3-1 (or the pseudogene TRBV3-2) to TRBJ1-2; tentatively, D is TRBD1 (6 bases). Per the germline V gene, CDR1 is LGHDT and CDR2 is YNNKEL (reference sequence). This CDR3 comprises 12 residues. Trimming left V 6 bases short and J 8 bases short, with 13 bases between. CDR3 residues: CASSHRAGGYTF. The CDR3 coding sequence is TGTGCCAGCAGTCACAGGGCCGGCGGCTACACCTTC.

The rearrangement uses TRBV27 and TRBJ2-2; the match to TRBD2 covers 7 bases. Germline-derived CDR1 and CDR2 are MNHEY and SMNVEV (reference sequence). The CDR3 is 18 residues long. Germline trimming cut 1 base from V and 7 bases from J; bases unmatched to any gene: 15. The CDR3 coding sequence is TGTGCCAGCAGTTTATTTGCGTCCGGGACTATCTTTAGCGGGGAGCTGTTTTTT. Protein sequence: CASSLFASGTIFSGELFF.

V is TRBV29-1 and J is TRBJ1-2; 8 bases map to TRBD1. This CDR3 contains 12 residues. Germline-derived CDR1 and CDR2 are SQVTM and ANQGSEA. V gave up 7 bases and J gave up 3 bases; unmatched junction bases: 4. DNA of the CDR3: TGCAGCGCTCAGGGGGCGGACTATGGCTACACCTTC. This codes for CSAQGADYGYTF.

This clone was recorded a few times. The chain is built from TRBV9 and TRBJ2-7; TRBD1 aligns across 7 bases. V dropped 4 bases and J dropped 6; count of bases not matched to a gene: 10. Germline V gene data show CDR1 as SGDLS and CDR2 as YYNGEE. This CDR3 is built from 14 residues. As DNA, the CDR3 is TGTGCCAGCAGCCCACAGGGGAATGATGCCGAGCAGTACTTC. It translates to CASSPQGNDAEQYF.

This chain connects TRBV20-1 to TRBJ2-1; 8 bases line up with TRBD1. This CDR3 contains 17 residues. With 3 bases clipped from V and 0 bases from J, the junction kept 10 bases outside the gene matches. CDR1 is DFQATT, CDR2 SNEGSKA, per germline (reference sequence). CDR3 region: CSASDARTGLSYNEQFF. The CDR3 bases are TGCAGTGCTAGTGATGCCAGGACAGGGCTCTCCTACAATGAGCAGTTCTTC.

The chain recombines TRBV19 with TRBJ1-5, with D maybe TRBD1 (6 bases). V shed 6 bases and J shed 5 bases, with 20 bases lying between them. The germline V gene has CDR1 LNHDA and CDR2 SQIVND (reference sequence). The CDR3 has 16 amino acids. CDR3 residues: CASRRGGTKRDQPQHF. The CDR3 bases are TGTGCCAGTAGAAGGGGGGGGACAAAGCGTGATCAGCCCCAGCATTTT.